These T cell receptor beta chains were read from a single sample in a study of shared clonotypes between healthy human individuals. Generated by immunoSEQ multiplex PCR, the TCRdb table keeps only in-frame clones and is missing some. The sample has some 1,100,000 clones, around 82% seen once. The sample consisted of memory CD4+ T cells from PBMCs. The receptors stem from a young man in good health. Some clones in this sample may be carry-over from other donors' samples. The CDR3 runs from the conserved cysteine through the conserved F or W. D genes are given only for firm matches. The size field is filled for only some rows; it gives once, few, many or a size class.

.,TRBJ2-7,TRBV7-9,14,.,TGTGCCAGCAGCTTTACTAGTGTTAGCGACGAGCAGTACTTC,CASSFTSVSDEQYF
.,TRBJ1-1,TRBV28,13,.,TGTGCCAGCGGCCTTGGGGGCGCCGCTGAAGCTTTCTTT,CASGLGGAAEAFF
.,TRBJ1-1,TRBV28,16,.,TGTGCCAGCAGTTCGGGGGCGTCAGGGACGGGCACTGAAGCTTTCTTT,CASSSGASGTGTEAFF
.,TRBJ2-7,TRBV7-3,16,.,TGTGCCAGCAGCCGAGCGGGGACAGGATACTCCTACGAGCAGTACTTC,CASSRAGTGYSYEQYF
.,TRBJ1-1,TRBV27,15,.,TGTGCCAGCAGTTTATCGGGTCCGATGAACACTGAAGCTTTCTTT,CASSLSGPMNTEAFF
.,TRBJ2-7,TRBV11-3,13,.,TGTGCCAGCAGCTTAGTCTTGGGTTACGAGCAGTACTTC,CASSLVLGYEQYF
.,TRBJ2-5,TRBV4-2,15,TRBD2,TGTGCCAGCAGCCAAGCGGGGGGGGGCGGAGAGACCCAGTACTTC,CASSQAGGGGETQYF
.,TRBJ1-2,TRBV2,13,TRBD1,TGTGCCAGCACCGGGACAGGGGTGCGTGGCTACACCTTC,CASTGTGVRGYTF
few,TRBJ1-1,TRBV7-2,15,.,TGTGCCAGCAGCTTAGGGGACGGCTTGAACACTGAAGCTTTCTTT,CASSLGDGLNTEAFF
.,TRBJ2-5,TRBV9,16,TRBD1,TGTGCCAGCAGCGTAGGGGGACAGGACAACCAAGAGACCCAGTACTTC,CASSVGGQDNQETQYF
.,TRBJ1-1,TRBV5-6,14,TRBD1,TGTGCCAGCAGCTACAGGGGGCTGGGTACTGAAGCTTTCTTT,CASSYRGLGTEAFF
.,TRBJ1-2,TRBV5-1,15,.,TGCGCCAGCAGCTTGGGGGAGAGAGCTAACTATGGCTACACCTTC,CASSLGERANYGYTF
.,TRBJ2-2,TRBV2,15,TRBD1,TGTGCCAGCAGACCCCGGACAGGGGGCACCGGGGAGCTGTTTTTT,CASRPRTGGTGELFF
.,TRBJ1-2,TRBV18,14,.,TGTGCCAGCTCACCACCGGACGGGGGGCTAGGCTACACCTTC,CASSPPDGGLGYTF
.,TRBJ2-5,TRBV28,16,.,TGTGCCAGCAGTTTAGGGTTCCCAGGTAACCAAGAGACCCAGTACTTC,CASSLGFPGNQETQYF
.,TRBJ2-1,TRBV7-3,18,TRBD2,TGTGCCAGCAGCCCTCGACCCGCCCCGGCTAGCGGTTACAATGAGCAGTTCTTC,CASSPRPAPASGYNEQFF
.,TRBJ1-2,TRBV28,13,.,TGTGCCAGCAGGTTCTCAGGGGACTCTGGCTACACCTTC,CASRFSGDSGYTF
.,TRBJ2-1,TRBV9,15,TRBD1,TGTGCCAGCAGCGTTCAGGGGGCCTCCTACAATGAGCAGTTCTTC,CASSVQGASYNEQFF
.,TRBJ1-2,TRBV20-1,11,.,TGCAGTGCCTTTGTCCGGTCGGGCTACACCTTC,CSAFVRSGYTF
.,TRBJ2-5,TRBV14,15,.,TGTGCCAGCAGCCAAGATAGGGCGTTGCGAGAGACCCAGTACTTC,CASSQDRALRETQYF
.,TRBJ2-1,TRBV4-1,19,.,TGCGCCAGCAGCCATATAGGACGGGGTAGCGGTAGCTCCTACAATGAGCAGTTCTTC,CASSHIGRGSGSSYNEQFF
once,TRBJ2-3,TRBV6-6,14,.,TGTGCCAGCAGCTACGGAGGGTCCACAGATACGCAGTATTTT,CASSYGGSTDTQYF
.,TRBJ1-4,TRBV7-9,13,TRBD1,TGTGCCACTGACAGGGGAAGGGATGAAAAACTGTTTTTT,CATDRGRDEKLFF
many,TRBJ2-2,TRBV15,15,.,TGTGCCACCAGCAGAGCGGGCGGCTACACCGGGGAGCTGTTTTTT,CATSRAGGYTGELFF